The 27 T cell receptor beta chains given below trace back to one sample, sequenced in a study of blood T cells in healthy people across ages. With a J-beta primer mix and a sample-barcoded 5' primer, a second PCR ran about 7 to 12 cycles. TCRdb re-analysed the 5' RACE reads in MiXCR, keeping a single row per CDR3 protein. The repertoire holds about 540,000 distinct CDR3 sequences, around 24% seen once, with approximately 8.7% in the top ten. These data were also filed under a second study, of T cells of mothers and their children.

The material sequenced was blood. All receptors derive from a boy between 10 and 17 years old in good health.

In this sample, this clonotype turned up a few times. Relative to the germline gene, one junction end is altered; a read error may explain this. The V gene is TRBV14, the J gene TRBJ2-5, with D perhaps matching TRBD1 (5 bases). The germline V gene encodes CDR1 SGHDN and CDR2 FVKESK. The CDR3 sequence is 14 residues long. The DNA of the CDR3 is TGTGCCAGCAGCCAAGACAGGGTACACTACGAGCAGTGCTTC. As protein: CASSQDRVHYEQCF.

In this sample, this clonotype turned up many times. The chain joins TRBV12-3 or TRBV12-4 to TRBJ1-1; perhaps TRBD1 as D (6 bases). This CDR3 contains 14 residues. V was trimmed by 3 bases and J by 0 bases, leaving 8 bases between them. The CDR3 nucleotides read TGTGCCAGCAGTTTCGGGGGCCTGAACACTGAAGCTTTCTTT. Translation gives CASSFGGLNTEAFF.

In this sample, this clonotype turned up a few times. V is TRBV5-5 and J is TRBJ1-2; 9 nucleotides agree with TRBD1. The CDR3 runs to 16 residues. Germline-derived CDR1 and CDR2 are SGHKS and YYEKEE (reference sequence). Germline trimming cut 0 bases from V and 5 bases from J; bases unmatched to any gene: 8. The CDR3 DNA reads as TGTGCCAGCAGCTTGGGACTCCGGGACAGGGATTATGGCTACACCTTC. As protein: CASSLGLRDRDYGYTF. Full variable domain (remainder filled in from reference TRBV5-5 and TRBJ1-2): DAGVTQSPTHLIKTRGQQVTLRCSPISGHKSVSWYQQVLGQGPQFIFQYYEKEERGRGNFPDRFSARQFPNYSSELNVNALLLGDSALYLCASSLGLRDRDYGYTFGSGTRLTVV.

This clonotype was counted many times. The CDR3 sequence is CASSLAGAEETQYF. The CDR3 coding sequence is TGTGCCAGCAGCTTAGCAGGGGCCGAAGAGACCCAGTACTTC. V gene TRBV7-2 combines with J gene TRBJ2-5; D is possibly TRBD1 (5 bases). Trimming removed 0 bases from V and 3 bases from J, with 8 bases in between. Germline V CDR1 and CDR2: SGHTA, FQGNSA. The CDR3 runs 14 residues. Complete variable domain (other parts from reference TRBV7-2 and TRBJ2-5): GAGVSQSPSNKVTEKGKDVELRCDPISGHTALYWYRQSLGQGLEFLIYFQGNSAPDKSGLPSDRFSAERTGGSVSTLTIQRTQQEDSAVYLCASSLAGAEETQYFGPGTRLLVL.

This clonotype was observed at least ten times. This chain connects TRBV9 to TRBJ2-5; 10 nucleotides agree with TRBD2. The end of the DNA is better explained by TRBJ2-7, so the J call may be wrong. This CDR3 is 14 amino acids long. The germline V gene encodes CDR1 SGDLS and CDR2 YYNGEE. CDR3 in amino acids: CASSGSGRAYEQYF. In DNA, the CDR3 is TGTGCCAGCAGCGGCAGCGGGAGGGCATACGAGCAGTACTTC.

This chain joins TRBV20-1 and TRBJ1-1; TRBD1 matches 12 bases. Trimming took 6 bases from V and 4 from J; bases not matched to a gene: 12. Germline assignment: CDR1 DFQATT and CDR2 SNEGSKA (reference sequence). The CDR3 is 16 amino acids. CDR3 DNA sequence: TGCAGTGCCAATCCGGGACAGGGGGCGCGGGTCACTGAAGCTTTCTTT. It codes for CSANPGQGARVTEAFF.

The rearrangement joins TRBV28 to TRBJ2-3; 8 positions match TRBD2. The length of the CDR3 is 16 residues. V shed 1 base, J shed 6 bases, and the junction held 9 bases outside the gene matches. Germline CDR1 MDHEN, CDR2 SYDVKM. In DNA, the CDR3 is TGTGCCAGCAGTTTATTGAGTAGCGGGGCGGGGGATACGCAGTATTTT. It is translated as CASSLLSSGAGDTQYF. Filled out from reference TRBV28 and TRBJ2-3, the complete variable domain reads DVKVTQSSRYLVKRTGEKVFLECVQDMDHENMFWYRQDPGLGLRLIYFSYDVKMKEKGDIPEGYSVSREKKERFSLILESASTNQTSMYLCASSLLSSGAGDTQYFGPGTRLTVL.

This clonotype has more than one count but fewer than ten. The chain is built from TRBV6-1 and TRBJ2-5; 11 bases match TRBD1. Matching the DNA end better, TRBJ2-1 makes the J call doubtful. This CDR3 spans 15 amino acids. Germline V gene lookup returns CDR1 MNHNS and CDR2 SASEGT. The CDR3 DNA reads TGTGCCAGCAGAACCGGGACAGGGGGGTACAATGAGCAGTTCTTC. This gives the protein CASRTGTGGYNEQFF.

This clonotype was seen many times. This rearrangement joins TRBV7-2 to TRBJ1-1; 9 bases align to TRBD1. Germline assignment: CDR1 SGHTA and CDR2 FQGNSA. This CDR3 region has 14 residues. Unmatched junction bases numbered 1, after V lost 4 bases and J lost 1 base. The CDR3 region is CASSSGQGNTEAFF. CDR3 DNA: TGTGCCAGCAGCTCGGGACAGGGGAACACTGAAGCTTTCTTT.

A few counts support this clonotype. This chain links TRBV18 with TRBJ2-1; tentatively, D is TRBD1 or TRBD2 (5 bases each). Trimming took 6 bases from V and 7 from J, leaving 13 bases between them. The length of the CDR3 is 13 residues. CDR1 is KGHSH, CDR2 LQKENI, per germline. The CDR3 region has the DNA TGTGCCAGCTCTGGGACCCAACCTAATGAGCAGTTCTTC. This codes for CASSGTQPNEQFF.

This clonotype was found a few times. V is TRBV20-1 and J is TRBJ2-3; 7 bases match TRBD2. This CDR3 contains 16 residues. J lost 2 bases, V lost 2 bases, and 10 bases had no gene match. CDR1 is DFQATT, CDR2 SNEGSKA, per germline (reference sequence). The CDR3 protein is CSARLRPSGDTDTQYF. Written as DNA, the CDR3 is TGCAGTGCTAGACTTAGGCCTAGCGGTGACACAGATACGCAGTATTTT.

DNA for the CDR3: TGTGCCAGCAGTTCCGCGGCGGCTAGGTATCAGCCCCAGCATTTT. Its protein product is CASSSAAARYQPQHF. V and J are TRBV7-2 and TRBJ1-5; the D is unclear. The CDR3 consists of 15 residues. The V end was cut by 6 bases, the J end by 5 bases, with 17 bases between. CDR1 is SGHTA, CDR2 FQGNSA, per germline. Looking up the rest from reference TRBV7-2 and TRBJ1-5 gives the full variable domain: GAGVSQSPSNKVTEKGKDVELRCDPISGHTALYWYRQSLGQGLEFLIYFQGNSAPDKSGLPSDRFSAERTGGSVSTLTIQRTQQEDSAVYLCASSSAAARYQPQHFGDGTRLSIL.

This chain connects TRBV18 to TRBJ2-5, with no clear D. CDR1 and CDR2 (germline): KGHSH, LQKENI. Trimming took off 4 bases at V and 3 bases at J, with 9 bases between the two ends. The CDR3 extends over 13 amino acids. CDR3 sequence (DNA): TGTGCCAGCTCACGGACGGAAGAAGAGACCCAGTACTTC. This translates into CASSRTEEETQYF.

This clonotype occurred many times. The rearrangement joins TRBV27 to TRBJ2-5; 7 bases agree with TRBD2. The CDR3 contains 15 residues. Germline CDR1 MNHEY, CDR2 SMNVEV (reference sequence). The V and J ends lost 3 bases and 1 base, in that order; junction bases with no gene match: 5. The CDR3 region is CASSFGRGGQETQYF. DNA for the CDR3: TGTGCCAGCAGTTTTGGGAGGGGAGGCCAAGAGACCCAGTACTTC.

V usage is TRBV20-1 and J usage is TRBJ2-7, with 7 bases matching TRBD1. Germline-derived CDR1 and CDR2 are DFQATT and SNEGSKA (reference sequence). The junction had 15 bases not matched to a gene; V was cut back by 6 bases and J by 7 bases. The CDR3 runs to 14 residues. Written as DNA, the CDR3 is TGCAGTGCCACACGCCCGGACAGGCTTCAAGAGCAGTACTTC. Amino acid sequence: CSATRPDRLQEQYF.

The CDR3 loop reads CASSTEAHRTQYF. For the CDR3, the DNA is TGTGCCAGCAGCACCGAAGCTCATCGGACGCAGTATTTT. The chain links TRBV7-9 to TRBJ2-3; unclear D gene. Trimming took 5 bases from V and 9 from J, leaving 15 bases between them. The germline V gene encodes CDR1 SEHNR and CDR2 FQNEAQ (reference sequence). The CDR3 is 13 amino acids.

CDR3 nucleotide sequence: TGCAGTGCTAGACAGGGTTACACTGAAGCTTTCTTT. This gives the protein CSARQGYTEAFF. The V gene is TRBV20-1, the J gene TRBJ1-1; possible D gene TRBD1, 5 bases. The CDR3 covers 12 residues. Germline lookup yields CDR1 DFQATT and CDR2 SNEGSKA (reference sequence). The V and J ends lost 2 bases and 3 bases respectively, with 7 bases between them.

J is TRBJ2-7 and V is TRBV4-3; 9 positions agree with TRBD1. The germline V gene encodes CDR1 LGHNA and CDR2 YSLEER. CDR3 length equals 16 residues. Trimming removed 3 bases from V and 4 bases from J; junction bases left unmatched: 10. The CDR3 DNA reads TGCGCCAGCAGCCAGGGGAGAGGACAGGGGACGTACGAGCAGTACTTC. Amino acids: CASSQGRGQGTYEQYF.

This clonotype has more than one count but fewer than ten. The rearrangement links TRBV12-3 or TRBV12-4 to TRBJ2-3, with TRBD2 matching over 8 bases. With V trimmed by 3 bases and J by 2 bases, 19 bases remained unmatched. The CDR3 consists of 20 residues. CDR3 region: CASSFWSALVAGLNTDTQYF. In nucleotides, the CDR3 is TGTGCCAGCAGTTTTTGGAGCGCCTTGGTAGCGGGACTGAACACAGATACGCAGTATTTT.

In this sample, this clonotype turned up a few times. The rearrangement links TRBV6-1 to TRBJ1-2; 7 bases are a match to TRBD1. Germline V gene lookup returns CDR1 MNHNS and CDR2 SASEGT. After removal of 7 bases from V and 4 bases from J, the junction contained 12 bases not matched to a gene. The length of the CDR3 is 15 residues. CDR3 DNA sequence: TGTGCCAGCACCGTGACATCAGGGGGGGGCTATGGCTACACCTTC. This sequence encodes CASTVTSGGGYGYTF.

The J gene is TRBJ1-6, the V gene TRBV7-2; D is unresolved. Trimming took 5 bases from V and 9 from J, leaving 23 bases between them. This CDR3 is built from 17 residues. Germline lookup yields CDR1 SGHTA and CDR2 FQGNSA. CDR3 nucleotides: TGTGCCAGCAGCAGCGGGATTCATAAAGCGTGGGCTTCACCCCTCCACTTT. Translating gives CASSSGIHKAWASPLHF. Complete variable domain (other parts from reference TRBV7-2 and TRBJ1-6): GAGVSQSPSNKVTEKGKDVELRCDPISGHTALYWYRQSLGQGLEFLIYFQGNSAPDKSGLPSDRFSAERTGGSVSTLTIQRTQQEDSAVYLCASSSGIHKAWASPLHFGNGTRLTVT.

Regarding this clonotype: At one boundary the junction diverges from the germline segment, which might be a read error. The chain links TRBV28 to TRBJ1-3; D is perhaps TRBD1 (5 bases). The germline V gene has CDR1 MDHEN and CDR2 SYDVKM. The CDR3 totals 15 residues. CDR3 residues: CASSMRQSSGNAIYF. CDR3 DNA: TGTGCCAGCAGTATGAGACAGTCCTCTGGAAACGCCATATATTTT.

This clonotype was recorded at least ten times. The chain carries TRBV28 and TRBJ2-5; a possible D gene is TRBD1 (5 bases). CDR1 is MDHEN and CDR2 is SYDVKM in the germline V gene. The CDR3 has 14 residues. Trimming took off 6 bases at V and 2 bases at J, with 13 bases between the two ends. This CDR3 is CASSLGRVQETQYF. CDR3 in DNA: TGTGCCAGCAGCCTAGGCAGGGTGCAAGAGACCCAGTACTTC.

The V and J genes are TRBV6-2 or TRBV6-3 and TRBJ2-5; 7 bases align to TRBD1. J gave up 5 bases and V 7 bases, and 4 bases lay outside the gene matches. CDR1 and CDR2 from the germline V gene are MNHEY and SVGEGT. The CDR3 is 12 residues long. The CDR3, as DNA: TGTGCCAGCAACAGGGGCAGGGAGACCCAGTACTTC. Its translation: CASNRGRETQYF.

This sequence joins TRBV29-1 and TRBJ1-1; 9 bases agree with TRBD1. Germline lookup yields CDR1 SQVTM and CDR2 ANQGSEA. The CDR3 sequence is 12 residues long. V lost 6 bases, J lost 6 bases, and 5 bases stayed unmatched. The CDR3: CSVEGQGPEAFF. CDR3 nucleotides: TGCAGCGTAGAGGGACAGGGCCCTGAAGCTTTCTTT.

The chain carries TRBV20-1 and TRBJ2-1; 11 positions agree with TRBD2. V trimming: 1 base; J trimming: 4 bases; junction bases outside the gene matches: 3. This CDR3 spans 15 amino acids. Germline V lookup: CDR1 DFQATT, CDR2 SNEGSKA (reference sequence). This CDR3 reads CSARATSGSYNEQFF. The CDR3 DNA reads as TGCAGTGCTAGAGCCACTAGCGGGAGTTACAATGAGCAGTTCTTC.

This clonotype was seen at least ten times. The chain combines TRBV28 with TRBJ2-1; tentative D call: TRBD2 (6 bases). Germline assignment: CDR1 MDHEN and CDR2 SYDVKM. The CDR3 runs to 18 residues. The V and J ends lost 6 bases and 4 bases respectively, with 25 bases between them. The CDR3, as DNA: TGTGCCAGCAGCTTCACCTCCAAACTTCTCGCGGGGTACAATGAGCAGTTCTTC. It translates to CASSFTSKLLAGYNEQFF.